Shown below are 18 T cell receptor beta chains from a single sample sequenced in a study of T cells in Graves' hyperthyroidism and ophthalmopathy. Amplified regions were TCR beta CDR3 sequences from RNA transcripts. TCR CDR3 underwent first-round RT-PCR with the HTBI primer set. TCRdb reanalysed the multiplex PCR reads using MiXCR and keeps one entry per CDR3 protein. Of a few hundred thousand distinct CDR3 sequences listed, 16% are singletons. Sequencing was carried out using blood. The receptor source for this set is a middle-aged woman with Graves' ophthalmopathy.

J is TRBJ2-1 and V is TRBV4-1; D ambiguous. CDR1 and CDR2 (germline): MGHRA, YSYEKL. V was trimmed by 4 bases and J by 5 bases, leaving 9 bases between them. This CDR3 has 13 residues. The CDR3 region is CASSLYRDNEQFF. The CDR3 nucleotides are TGCGCCAGCAGCCTGTACCGGGACAATGAGCAGTTCTTC.

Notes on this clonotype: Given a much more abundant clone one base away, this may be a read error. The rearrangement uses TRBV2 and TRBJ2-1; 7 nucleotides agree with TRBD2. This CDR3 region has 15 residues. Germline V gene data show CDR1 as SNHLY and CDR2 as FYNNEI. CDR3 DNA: TGTGCCAGCAGCTTAACTAGCGCCTCCTACAATGGGCAGTTCTTC. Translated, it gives CASSLTSASYNGQFF.

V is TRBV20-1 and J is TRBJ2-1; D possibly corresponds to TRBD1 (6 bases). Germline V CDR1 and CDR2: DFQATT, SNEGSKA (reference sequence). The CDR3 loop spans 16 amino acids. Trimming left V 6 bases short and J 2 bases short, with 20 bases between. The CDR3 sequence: CSAKDEGHSTYNEQFF. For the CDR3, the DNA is TGCAGTGCGAAGGATGAGGGACATTCGACCTACAATGAGCAGTTCTTC.

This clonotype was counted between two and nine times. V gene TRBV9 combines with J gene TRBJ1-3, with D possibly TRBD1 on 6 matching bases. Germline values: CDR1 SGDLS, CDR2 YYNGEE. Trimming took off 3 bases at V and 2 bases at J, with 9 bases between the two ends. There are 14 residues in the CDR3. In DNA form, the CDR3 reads TGTGCCAGCAGCGACAGGGCTCCTGGAAACACCATATATTTT. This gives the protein CASSDRAPGNTIYF.

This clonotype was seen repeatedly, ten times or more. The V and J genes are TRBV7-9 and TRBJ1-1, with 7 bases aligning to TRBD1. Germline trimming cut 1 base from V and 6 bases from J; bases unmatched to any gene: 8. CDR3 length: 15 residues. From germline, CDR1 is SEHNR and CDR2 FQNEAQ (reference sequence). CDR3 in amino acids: CASSLGGTARAEAFF. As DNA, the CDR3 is TGTGCCAGCAGCTTAGGGGGGACAGCGAGGGCTGAAGCTTTCTTT.

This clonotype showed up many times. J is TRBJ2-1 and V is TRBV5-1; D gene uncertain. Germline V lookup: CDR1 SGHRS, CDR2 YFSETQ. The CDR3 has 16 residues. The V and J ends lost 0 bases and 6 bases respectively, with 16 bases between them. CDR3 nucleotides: TGCGCCAGCAGCTTGGGCTTTACTACGGATGCCAATGAGCAGTTCTTC. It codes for CASSLGFTTDANEQFF.

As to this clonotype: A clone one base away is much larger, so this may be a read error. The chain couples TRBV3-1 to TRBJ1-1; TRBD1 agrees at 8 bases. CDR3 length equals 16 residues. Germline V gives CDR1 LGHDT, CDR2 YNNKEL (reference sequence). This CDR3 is CAGSQVRGTGNTEAFF. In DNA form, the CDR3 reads TGTGCCGGCAGCCAAGTCCGTGGGACAGGGAACACTGAAGCTTTCTTT.

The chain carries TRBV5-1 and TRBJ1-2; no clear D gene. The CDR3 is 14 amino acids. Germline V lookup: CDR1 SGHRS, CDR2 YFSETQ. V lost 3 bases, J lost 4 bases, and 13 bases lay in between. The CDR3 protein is CASSSDPLGYGYTF. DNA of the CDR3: TGCGCCAGCAGCTCAGACCCTCTCGGCTATGGCTACACCTTC.

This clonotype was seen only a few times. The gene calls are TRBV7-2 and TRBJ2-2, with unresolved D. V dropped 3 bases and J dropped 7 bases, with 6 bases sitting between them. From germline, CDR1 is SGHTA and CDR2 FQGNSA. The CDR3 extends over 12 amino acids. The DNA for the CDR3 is TGTGCCAGCAGCTTCTACGGCGGGGAGCTGTTTTTT. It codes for CASSFYGGELFF.

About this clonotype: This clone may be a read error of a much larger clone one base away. This CDR3 is CAWSAAGVSYEQYF. CDR3 coding DNA: TGTGCCTGGAGTGCCGCAGGGGTTTCCTACGAGCAGTACTTC. The chain employs TRBV30 and TRBJ2-7; TRBD1 might be the D (6 bases). The length of the CDR3 is 14 residues. Trimming cost V 1 base and J 1 base, with 11 bases left between them. Germline V gene data show CDR1 as GTSNPN and CDR2 as SVGIG (reference sequence).

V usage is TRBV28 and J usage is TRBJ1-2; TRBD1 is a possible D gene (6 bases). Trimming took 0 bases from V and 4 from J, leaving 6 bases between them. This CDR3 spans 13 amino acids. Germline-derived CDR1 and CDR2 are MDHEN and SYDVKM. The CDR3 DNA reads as TGTGCCAGCAGTTTATGGGACAGCTATGGCTACACCTTC. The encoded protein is CASSLWDSYGYTF.

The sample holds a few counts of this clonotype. CDR3 sequence: CATSRGREGDEQYF. CDR3 nucleotides: TGTGCCACCAGCAGAGGAAGGGAGGGCGACGAGCAGTACTTC. The chain links TRBV15 to TRBJ2-7, with 7 bases aligning to TRBD2. The CDR3 consists of 14 residues. Germline V gene sequence: CDR1 LNHNV, CDR2 YYDKDF (reference sequence). V trimming: 1 base; J trimming: 5 bases; junction bases outside the gene matches: 5.

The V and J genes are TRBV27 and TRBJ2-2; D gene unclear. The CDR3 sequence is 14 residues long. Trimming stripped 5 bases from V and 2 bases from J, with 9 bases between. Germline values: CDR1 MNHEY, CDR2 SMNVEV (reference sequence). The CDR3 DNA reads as TGTGCCAGCAGTAGGCCCTCAAACACCGGGGAGCTGTTTTTT. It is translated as CASSRPSNTGELFF.

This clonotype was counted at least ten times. Written as DNA, the CDR3 is TGTGCCAGCAGTCCGGTGGGGTTCTACGAGCAGTACTTC. It translates to CASSPVGFYEQYF. This chain uses TRBV12-3 or TRBV12-4 with TRBJ2-7; D remains unclear. This CDR3 region has 13 residues. V lost 5 bases to trimming and J lost 3 bases, with 11 bases between them.

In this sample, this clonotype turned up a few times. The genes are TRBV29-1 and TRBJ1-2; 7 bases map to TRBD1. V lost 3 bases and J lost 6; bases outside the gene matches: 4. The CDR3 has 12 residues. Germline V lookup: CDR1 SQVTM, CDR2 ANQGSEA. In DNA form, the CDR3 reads TGCAGCGTTGATGGGACAGAAGATGGCTACACCTTC. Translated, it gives CSVDGTEDGYTF.

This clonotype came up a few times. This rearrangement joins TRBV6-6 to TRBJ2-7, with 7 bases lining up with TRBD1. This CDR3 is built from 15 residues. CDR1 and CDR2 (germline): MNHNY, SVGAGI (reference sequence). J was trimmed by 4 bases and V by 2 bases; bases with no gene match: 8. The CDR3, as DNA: TGTGCCAGCAGTTACGCCCAGGGGGAGCAGTACGAGCAGTACTTC. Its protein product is CASSYAQGEQYEQYF.

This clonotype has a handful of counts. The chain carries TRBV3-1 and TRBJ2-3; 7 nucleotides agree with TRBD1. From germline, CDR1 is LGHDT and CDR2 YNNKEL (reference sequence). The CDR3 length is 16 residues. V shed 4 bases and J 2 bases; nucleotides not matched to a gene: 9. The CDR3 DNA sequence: TGTGCCAGCAGCCCCTTTGGGACAGCCAACACAGATACGCAGTATTTT. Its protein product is CASSPFGTANTDTQYF.

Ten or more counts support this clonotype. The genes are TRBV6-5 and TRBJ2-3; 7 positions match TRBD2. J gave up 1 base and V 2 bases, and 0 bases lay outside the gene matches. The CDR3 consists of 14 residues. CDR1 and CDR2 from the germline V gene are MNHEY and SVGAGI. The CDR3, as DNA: TGTGCCAGCAGTTACAGCGGGGGCACAGATACGCAGTATTTT. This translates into CASSYSGGTDTQYF.